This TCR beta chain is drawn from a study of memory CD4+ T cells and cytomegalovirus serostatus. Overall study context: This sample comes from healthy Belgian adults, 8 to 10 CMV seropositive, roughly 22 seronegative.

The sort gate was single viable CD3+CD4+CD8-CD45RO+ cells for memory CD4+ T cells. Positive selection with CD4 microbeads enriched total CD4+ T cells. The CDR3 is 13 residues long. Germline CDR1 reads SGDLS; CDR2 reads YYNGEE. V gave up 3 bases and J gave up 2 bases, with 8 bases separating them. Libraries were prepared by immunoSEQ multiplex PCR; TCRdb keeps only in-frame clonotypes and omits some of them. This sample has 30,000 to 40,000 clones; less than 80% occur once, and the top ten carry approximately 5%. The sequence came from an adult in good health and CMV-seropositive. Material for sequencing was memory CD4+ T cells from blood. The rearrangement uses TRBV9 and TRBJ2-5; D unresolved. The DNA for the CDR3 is TGTGCCAGCAGCGGATCCACACAAGAGACCCAGTACTTC. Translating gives CASSGSTQETQYF.